This T cell receptor (beta chain) was identified during a study of beta chain features in type 1 diabetes. The study, taken as a whole, reports: For Type 1 diabetes patients, all four CD4+ subsets carried TCRB CDR3s that were moderately but significantly shorter.

Expressed TCRB transcripts got sequenced, as all isolated RNA was reverse transcribed. TCRdb's table, derived via immunoSEQ multiplex PCR, lists solely in-frame clones and lacks some. The sample holds about 450,000 clones, about an eighth seen once. In its sample, this clone was seen a few times. Its antigen is still unknown. V lost 3 bases, J lost 5 bases, and 9 bases stayed unmatched. CDR1 and CDR2 from the germline V gene are SGHNT and YYREEE (reference sequence). This CDR3 contains 16 residues. This chain links TRBV5-4 with TRBJ2-2; 8 bases are shared with TRBD1. Input material: naive CD4+ T cells from blood. The TCR comes from a woman between 18 and 30 years old in good health. CDR3 protein: CASSWEDRAYTGELFF. The DNA of the CDR3 is TGTGCCAGCAGCTGGGAGGACAGGGCTTATACCGGGGAGCTGTTTTTT.